The source of this T cell receptor (beta chain) is a study of spatial heterogeneity in lung cancer (dated by TCRdb to the late 2010s). Turning to the overall study: More beta-chain than alpha-chain transcripts were consistently detected, likely reflecting higher beta-chain transcript abundance. TCR repertoire features were related to nonsynonymous mutation counts determined by whole-exome sequencing of tumor tissue. In non-small cell lung cancer, the study made a quantitative comparison of TCR alpha and beta repertoires among multiple tumor regions, matched nontumor lung and blood. At surgery, both alpha and beta chains were TCR-sequenced in under 250 tumor regions, 63 to 65 matched nontumor lung samples and a few dozen PBMC samples. In the raw uncorrected reads, each unique combination of TCR and UMI appeared more than ten times on average.

Paper-wide results and their limitations: Ubiquitous expanded tumor TCRs were detected in blood more often at tumor resection than at routine follow-up. Confirming at a functional level the hypothesis that regional TCRs recognize regional mutations was considered to require additional single-cell paired TCR alpha and beta sequencing.

The CDR3 measures 15 amino acids from cysteine to phenylalanine. The entry retains the CDR3 DNA only, 45 bases that are in frame from base 1. Reading the germline V gene gives CDR1 MGHRA and CDR2 YSYEKL. At the junction V is shortened by 4 bases and J by 2 bases; bases outside the gene matches: 4. Library creation used 5' RACE. The sample was run on a NextSeq 500. In the TCR library protocol, a unique molecular identifier was attached to each TCR cDNA molecule so that PCR and sequencing errors could be corrected. In the authors' own workflow: TCR identification, UMI-based error correction and CDR3 extraction were performed with Decombinator tools. TCRs above a frequency of 2 per 1,000, corresponding to the top 1% of the tumor frequency distribution, were defined as expanded. Renyi diversity was calculated using the R vegan package after each repertoire was subsampled 100 times to 5,000 TCRs. CDR3 similarity networks were built from amino acid triplet string-kernel similarity, connecting CDR3s with pairwise similarity above 0.82. The raw public reads went through TCRdb reprocessing: fastp at Q25, MiXCR clone calling, in-frame beta chains kept. Rows matching on CDR3 protein sequence are summarized as one entry with the most common DNA and genes. It is TCRdb's table, rather than the study itself, that gives the V and J calls and clone size. The sample table contains roughly 79,000 distinct CDR3 sequences; only one count was recorded for 10% to 15% of them. The leading ten clones occupy 4.6% of the sample.

This clonotype was seen at least ten times. Its antigen is currently not known. Per-base qualities were not stored, and no clone one base away is much larger. This specimen's time point label, interpreted: sample taken at primary tumor resection. Without any cell sorting, TCR sequencing was performed on whole RNA extracted either from tumor and nontumor lung tissue or from cryopreserved PBMC samples. Samples were obtained from around 72 patients with early-stage, untreated non-small cell lung cancer from the lung TRACERx cohort. Only patients for whom sufficient RNA was available from at least two tumor regions were selected for TCR sequencing.

The material sequenced was PBMCs, taken at surgery. The chain is encoded by TRBV4-1 joined to TRBJ2-7, with TRBD2 identical over 11 junction bases. The clonotype was recovered from a male donor with early-stage non-small cell lung cancer. CDR3 sequence: CASSRATSGTYEQYF. The sequenced DNA is TGCGCCAGCAGCCGCGCGACTAGCGGGACCTACGAGCAGTACTTC.